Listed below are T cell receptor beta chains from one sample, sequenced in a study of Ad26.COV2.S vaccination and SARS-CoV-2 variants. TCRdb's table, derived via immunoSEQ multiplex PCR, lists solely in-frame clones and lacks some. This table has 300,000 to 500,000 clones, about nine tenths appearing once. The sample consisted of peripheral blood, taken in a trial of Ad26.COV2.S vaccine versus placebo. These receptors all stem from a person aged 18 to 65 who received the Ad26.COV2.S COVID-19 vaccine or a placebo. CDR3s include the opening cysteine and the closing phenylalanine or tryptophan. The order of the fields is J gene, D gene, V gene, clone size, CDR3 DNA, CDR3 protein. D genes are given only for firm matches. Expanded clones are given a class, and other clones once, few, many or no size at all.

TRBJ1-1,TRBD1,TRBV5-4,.,TGTGCCGCATGGACAGGGGGACAGAACACTGAAGCTTTCTTT,CAAWTGGQNTEAFF
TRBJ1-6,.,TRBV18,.,TGTGCCAGCTCGCAATGGCAAAATTCACCCCTCCACTTT,CASSQWQNSPLHF
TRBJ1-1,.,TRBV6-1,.,TGTGCCAGCAGTGCCCCGGGGGGGGCTACGAACACTGAAGCTTTCTTT,CASSAPGGATNTEAFF
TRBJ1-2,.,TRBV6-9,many,TGTGCCAGCAGTTACCTACAGGGTGATCAGGACACCTTC,CASSYLQGDQDTF
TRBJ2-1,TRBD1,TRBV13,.,TGTGCCAGCAGCGCTACGCAGGGGGAGTCCTACAATGAGCAGTTCTTC,CASSATQGESYNEQFF
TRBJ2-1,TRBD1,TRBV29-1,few,TGCAGCGTTGAAGAGGGGACAGCAAATGAGCAGTTCTTC,CSVEEGTANEQFF
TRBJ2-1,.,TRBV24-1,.,TGTGCCACCAGTGATGTCCACCGGGACAAACGGGGTGAGCAGTTCTTC,CATSDVHRDKRGEQFF
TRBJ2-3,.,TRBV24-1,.,TGTGCCACCAGTACCACAACAGATACGCAGTATTTT,CATSTTTDTQYF
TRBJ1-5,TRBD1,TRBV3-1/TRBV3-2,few,TGTGCCAGCAGCGGGCAGGGGGATCAGCCCCAGCATTTT,CASSGQGDQPQHF
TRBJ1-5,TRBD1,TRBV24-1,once,TGTGCCACCAGTGATTCAGGACAGGGCGATCAGCCCCAGCATTTT,CATSDSGQGDQPQHF
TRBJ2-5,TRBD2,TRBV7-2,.,TGTGCCAGCAGCTTAGCGGAGCGGGGGGCCAAGACCCAGTACTTC,CASSLAERGAKTQYF
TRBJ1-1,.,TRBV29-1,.,TGCAGCGTTGAACTGGGGGAGAACACTGAAGCTTTCTTT,CSVELGENTEAFF
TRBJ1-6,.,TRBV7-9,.,TGTGCCAGCAGCTTAGCCCCCGAATTCCATAATTCACCCCTCCACTTT,CASSLAPEFHNSPLHF
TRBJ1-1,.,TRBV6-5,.,TGTGCCAGCAGTTACATCCACAACCTGAACACTGAAGCTTTCTTT,CASSYIHNLNTEAFF
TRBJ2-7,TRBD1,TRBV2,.,TGTGCCAGCAGTGAAGACAGGGGGCACGGCGAGCAGTACTTC,CASSEDRGHGEQYF
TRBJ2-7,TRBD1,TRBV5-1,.,TGCGCCAGCAGCGAAGGGGACAGGGGCGACGAGCAGTACTTC,CASSEGDRGDEQYF